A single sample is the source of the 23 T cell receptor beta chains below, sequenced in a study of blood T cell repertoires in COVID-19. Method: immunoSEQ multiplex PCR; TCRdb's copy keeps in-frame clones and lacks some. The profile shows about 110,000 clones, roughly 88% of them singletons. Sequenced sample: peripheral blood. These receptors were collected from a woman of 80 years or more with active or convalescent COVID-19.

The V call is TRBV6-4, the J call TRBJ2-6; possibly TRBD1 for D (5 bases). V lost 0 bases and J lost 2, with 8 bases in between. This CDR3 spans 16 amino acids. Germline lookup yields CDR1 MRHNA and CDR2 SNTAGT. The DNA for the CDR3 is TGTGCCAGCAGTGACTCAGGGGAAACTGGGGCCAACGTCCTGACTTTC. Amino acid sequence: CASSDSGETGANVLTF.

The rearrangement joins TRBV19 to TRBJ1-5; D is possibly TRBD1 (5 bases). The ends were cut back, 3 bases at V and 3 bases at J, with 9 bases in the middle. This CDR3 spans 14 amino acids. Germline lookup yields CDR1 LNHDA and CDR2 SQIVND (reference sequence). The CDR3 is CASSMGGSNQPQHF. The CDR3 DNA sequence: TGTGCCAGTAGTATGGGGGGTTCCAATCAGCCCCAGCATTTT.

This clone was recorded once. CDR3 amino acids: CASRLPGQGSTDTQYF. The CDR3 nucleotides read TGTGCCAGCAGGCTACCGGGACAGGGGAGCACAGATACGCAGTATTTT. The genes are TRBV28 and TRBJ2-3, with TRBD1 matching 10 bases. Germline V gene sequence: CDR1 MDHEN, CDR2 SYDVKM. The CDR3 runs 16 residues. With 6 bases clipped from V and 0 bases from J, the junction kept 6 bases outside the gene matches. The full variable domain, its missing parts supplied by reference TRBV28 and TRBJ2-3, is DVKVTQSSRYLVKRTGEKVFLECVQDMDHENMFWYRQDPGLGLRLIYFSYDVKMKEKGDIPEGYSVSREKKERFSLILESASTNQTSMYLCASRLPGQGSTDTQYFGPGTRLTVL.

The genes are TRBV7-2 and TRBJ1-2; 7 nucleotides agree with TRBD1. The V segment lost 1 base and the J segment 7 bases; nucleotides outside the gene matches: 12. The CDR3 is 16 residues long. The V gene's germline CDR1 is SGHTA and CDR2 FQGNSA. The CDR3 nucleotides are TGTGCCAGCAGCTTAGAGTTTGGGACAGAAACAAGTGGCTACACCTTC. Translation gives CASSLEFGTETSGYTF.

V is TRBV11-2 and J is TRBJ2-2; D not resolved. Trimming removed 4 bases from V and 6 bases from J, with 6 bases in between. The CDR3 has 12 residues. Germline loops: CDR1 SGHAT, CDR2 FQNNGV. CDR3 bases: TGTGCCAGCAGCTATGAGGCCGGGGAGCTGTTTTTT. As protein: CASSYEAGELFF.

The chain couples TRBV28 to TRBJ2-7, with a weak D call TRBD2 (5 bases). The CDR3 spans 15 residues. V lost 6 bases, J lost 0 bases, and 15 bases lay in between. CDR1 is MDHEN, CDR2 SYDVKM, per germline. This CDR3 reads CASSAASGSSYEQYF. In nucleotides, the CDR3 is TGTGCCAGCAGCGCCGCCAGCGGAAGCTCCTACGAGCAGTACTTC.

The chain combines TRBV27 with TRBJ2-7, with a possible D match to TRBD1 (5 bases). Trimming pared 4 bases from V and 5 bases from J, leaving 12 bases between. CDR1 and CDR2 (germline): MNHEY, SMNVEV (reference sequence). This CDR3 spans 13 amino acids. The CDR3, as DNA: TGTGCCAGCAGTTCCCCCCCCAGGGACGAGCAGTACTTC. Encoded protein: CASSSPPRDEQYF.

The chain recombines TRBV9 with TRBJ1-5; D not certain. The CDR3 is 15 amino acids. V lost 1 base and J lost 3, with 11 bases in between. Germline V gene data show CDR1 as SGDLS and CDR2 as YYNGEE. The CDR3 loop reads CASSVTGEVNQPQHF. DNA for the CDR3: TGTGCCAGCAGCGTAACCGGAGAGGTCAATCAGCCCCAGCATTTT.

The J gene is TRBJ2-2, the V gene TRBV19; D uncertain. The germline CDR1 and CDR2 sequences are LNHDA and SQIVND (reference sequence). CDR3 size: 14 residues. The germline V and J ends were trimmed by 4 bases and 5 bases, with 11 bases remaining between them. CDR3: CASSSLGRTGELFF. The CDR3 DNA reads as TGTGCCAGTAGTAGTCTGGGCCGGACCGGGGAGCTGTTTTTT.

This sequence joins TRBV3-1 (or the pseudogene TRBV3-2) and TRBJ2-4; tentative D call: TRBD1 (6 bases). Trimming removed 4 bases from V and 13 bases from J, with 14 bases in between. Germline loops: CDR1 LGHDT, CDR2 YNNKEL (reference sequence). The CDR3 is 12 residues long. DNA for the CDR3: TGTGCCAGCAGCCGAAGGGGGACCATACAGTACTTC. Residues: CASSRRGTIQYF.

The CDR3 region has the DNA TGTGCCAGCAGTTACGGGCTAGCGATGAATGAGCAGTTCTTC. This gives the protein CASSYGLAMNEQFF. The chain is built from TRBV6-2 or TRBV6-3 and TRBJ2-1, with a tentative D call TRBD2 (6 bases). Germline V gives CDR1 MNHEY, CDR2 SVGEGT. The length of the CDR3 is 14 residues. The V gene lost 2 bases and the J gene lost 7 bases, with 12 bases spanning the gap.

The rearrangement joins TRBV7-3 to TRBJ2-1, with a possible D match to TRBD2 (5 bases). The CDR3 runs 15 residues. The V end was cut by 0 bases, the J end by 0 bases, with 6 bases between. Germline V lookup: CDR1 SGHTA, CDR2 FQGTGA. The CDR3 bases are TGTGCCAGCAGCTTAACCGGGGACTCCTACAATGAGCAGTTCTTC. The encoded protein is CASSLTGDSYNEQFF.

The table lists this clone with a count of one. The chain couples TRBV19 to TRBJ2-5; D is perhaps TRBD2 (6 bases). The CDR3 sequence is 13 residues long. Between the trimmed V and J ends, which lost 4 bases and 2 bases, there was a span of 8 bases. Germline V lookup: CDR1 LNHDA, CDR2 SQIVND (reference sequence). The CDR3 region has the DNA TGTGCCAGTAGTAGGGACTTGCAAGAGACCCAGTACTTC. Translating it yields CASSRDLQETQYF.

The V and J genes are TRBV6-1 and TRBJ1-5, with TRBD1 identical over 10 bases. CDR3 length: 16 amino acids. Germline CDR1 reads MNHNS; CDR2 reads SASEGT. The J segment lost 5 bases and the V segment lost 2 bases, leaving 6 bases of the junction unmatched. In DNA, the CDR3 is TGTGCCAGCAGTGAATATGTAGGGACAGGGGATCAGCCCCAGCATTTT. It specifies CASSEYVGTGDQPQHF.

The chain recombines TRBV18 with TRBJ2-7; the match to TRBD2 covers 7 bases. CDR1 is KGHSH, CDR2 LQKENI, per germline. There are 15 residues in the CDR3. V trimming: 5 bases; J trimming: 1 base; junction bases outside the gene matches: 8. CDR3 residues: CASSAGVELSYEQYF. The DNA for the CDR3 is TGTGCCAGCTCAGCGGGAGTAGAACTTTCCTACGAGCAGTACTTC.

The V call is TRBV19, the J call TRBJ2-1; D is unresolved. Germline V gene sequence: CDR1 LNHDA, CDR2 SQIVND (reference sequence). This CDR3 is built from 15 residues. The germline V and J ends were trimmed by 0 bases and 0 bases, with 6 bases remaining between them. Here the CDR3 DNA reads TGTGCCAGTAGTATAGACACCAGCTCCTACAATGAGCAGTTCTTC. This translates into CASSIDTSSYNEQFF.

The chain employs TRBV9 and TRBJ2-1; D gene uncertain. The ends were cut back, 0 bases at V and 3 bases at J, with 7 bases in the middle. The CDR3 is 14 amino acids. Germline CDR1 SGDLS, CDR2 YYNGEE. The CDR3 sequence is CASSVDRIYNEQFF. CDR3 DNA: TGTGCCAGCAGCGTAGACAGAATCTACAATGAGCAGTTCTTC.

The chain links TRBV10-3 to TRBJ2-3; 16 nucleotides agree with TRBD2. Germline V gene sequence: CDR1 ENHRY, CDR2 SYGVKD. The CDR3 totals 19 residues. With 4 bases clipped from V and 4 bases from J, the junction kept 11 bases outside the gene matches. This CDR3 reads CAISATGTSGRAGADTQYF. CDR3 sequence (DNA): TGTGCCATCAGTGCCACCGGGACTAGCGGGAGGGCCGGGGCAGATACGCAGTATTTT.

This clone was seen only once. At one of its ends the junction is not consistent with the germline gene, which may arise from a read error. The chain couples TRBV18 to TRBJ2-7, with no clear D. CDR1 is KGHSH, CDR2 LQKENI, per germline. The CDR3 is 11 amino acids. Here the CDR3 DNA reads TGTGCCAGCTCACCCTCCTTCGAGCAGTACTTC. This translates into CASSPSFEQYF.

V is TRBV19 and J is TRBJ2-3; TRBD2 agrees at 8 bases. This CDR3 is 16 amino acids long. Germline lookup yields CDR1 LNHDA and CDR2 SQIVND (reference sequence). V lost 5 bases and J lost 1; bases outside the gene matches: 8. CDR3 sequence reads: CASSPGGTRGTDTQYF. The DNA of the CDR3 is TGTGCCAGTAGTCCCGGGGGGACTAGAGGCACAGATACGCAGTATTTT. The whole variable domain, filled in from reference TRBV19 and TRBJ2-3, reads DGGITQSPKYLFRKEGQNVTLSCEQNLNHDAMYWYRQDPGQGLRLIYYSQIVNDFQKGDIAEGYSVSREKKESFPLTVTSAQKNPTAFYLCASSPGGTRGTDTQYFGPGTRLTVL.

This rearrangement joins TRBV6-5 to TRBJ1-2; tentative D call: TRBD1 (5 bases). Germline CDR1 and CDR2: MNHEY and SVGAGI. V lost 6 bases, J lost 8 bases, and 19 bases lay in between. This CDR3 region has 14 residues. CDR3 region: CASRALRVIEGYTF. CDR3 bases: TGTGCCAGCAGAGCACTCAGGGTCATAGAGGGCTACACCTTC.

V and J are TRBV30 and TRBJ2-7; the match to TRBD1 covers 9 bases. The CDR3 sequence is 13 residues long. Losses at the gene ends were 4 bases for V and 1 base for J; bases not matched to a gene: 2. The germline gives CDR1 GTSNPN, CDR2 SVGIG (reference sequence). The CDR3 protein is CAWKDRGSYEQYF. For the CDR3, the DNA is TGTGCCTGGAAGGACAGGGGATCCTACGAGCAGTACTTC.

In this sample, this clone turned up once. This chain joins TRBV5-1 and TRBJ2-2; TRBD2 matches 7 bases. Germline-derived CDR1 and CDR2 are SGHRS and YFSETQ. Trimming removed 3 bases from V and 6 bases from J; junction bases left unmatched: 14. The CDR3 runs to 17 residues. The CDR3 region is CASSYIPQRGRAGELFF. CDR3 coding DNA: TGCGCCAGCAGCTACATTCCCCAGCGGGGTCGGGCCGGGGAGCTGTTTTTT.